This is a list of T cell receptor beta chains from one sample in a study of identifying expanded T cells in peripheral blood. The assay was immunoSEQ multiplex PCR, and TCRdb's table has in-frame clones only and misses some. The table records more than 95,000 clones, about 80% of them present only once. The sample comprised blood. These receptors were collected from a person aged 18 to 70 in good health. The CDR3 runs from the conserved cysteine through the conserved F or W. The D gene is left open where the match is weak. Clone size, where shown, is once, few, many, or a class for clones that have expanded.

J,size,V,D,CDR3,DNA
TRBJ2-7,-,TRBV6-5,-,CASSKRRSPNYEQYF,TGTGCCAGCAGTAAGCGACGGTCCCCTAACTACGAGCAGTACTTC
TRBJ1-2,-,TRBV2,TRBD1,CASSRPFGQGNYGYTF,TGTGCCAGCAGTAGGCCCTTTGGACAGGGGAACTATGGCTACACCTTC
TRBJ1-1,once,TRBV4-1,-,CASSQEFPRQANTEAFF,TGCGCCAGCAGCCAAGAATTTCCGAGACAGGCGAACACTGAAGCTTTCTTT
TRBJ1-2,-,TRBV9,-,CASSVYRGPTMHYGYTF,TGTGCCAGCAGCGTCTACCGGGGCCCTACTATGCACTATGGCTACACCTTC
TRBJ1-1,-,TRBV30,-,CAWTNYVSTEAFF,TGTGCCTGGACCAACTACGTTTCCACTGAAGCTTTCTTT
TRBJ1-1,-,TRBV7-2,-,CASSGSDGMNTEAFF,TGTGCCAGCAGCGGGAGCGACGGGATGAACACTGAAGCTTTCTTT
TRBJ2-5,-,TRBV7-7,TRBD1,CASSSTPPGQGGTQYF,TGTGCCAGCAGTTCGACTCCACCTGGACAGGGTGGGACCCAGTACTTC
TRBJ2-6,-,TRBV19,-,CASRRGAGANVLTF,TGTGCCAGTAGACGAGGGGCTGGGGCCAACGTCCTGACTTTC
TRBJ2-7,-,TRBV7-2,-,CASSLSRGDHEQYF,TGTGCCAGCAGCTTATCCAGGGGAGACCACGAGCAGTACTTC
TRBJ1-5,-,TRBV11-2,-,CASSRTTGGQPQHF,TGTGCCAGCAGCCGGACCACCGGTGGTCAGCCCCAGCATTTT
TRBJ2-7,-,TRBV6-6,-,CASIRGTRSSYEQYF,TGTGCCAGCATCCGCGGGACCCGTAGCTCCTACGAGCAGTACTTC
TRBJ1-6,few,TRBV7-8,-,CASSEGGYSPLHF,TGTGCCAGCAGCGAAGGAGGGTACTCACCCCTCCACTTT
TRBJ1-1,-,TRBV5-1,-,CASSKDSWNTEAFF,TGCGCCAGCAGCAAAGACAGTTGGAACACTGAAGCTTTCTTT
TRBJ2-1,-,TRBV2,TRBD1,CASRLTGGLSEQFF,TGTGCCAGCAGACTGACAGGGGGGCTGAGTGAGCAGTTCTTC
TRBJ1-1,-,TRBV27,TRBD1,CASNTGQGVNTEAFF,TGTGCCAGCAATACGGGACAGGGAGTTAACACTGAAGCTTTCTTT
TRBJ2-7,-,TRBV5-1,-,CASSLDGAVRLGYEQYF,TGCGCCAGCAGCTTGGATGGGGCAGTCCGGCTAGGCTACGAGCAGTACTTC
TRBJ1-4,-,TRBV7-9,-,CASTSPGATPNEKLFF,TGTGCCAGCACCTCACCGGGGGCAACGCCGAATGAAAAACTGTTTTTT
TRBJ1-1,-,TRBV9,-,CASSVVWGGQTEAFF,TGTGCCAGCAGCGTAGTGTGGGGTGGACAAACCGAAGCTTTCTTT
TRBJ2-1,-,TRBV13,-,CASSLRGGNEQFF,TGTGCCAGCAGCTTAAGAGGGGGGAATGAGCAGTTCTTC
TRBJ2-7,-,TRBV6-1,-,CASNWPSYEQYF,TGTGCCAGCAATTGGCCTTCCTACGAGCAGTACTTC
TRBJ1-5,-,TRBV5-1,-,CASSLSSGNQPQHF,TGCGCCAGCAGCTTATCATCAGGCAATCAGCCCCAGCATTTT
TRBJ1-2,-,TRBV5-1,-,CASSFGTDYGYTF,TGCGCCAGCAGCTTCGGCACCGACTATGGCTACACCTTC
TRBJ1-2,-,TRBV6-5,-,CASSYPGDYGYTF,TGTGCCAGCAGTTACCCGGGGGACTATGGCTACACCTTC
TRBJ1-2,-,TRBV5-1,-,CASSDGDYGYTF,TGCGCCAGCAGCGACGGGGACTATGGCTACACCTTC
TRBJ2-5,-,TRBV4-3,-,CASSQEFMGRETQYF,TGCGCCAGCAGCCAAGAGTTTATGGGCCGGGAGACCCAGTACTTC
TRBJ1-1,-,TRBV27,-,CASGVGSTEAFF,TGTGCCAGCGGCGTCGGGAGCACTGAAGCTTTCTTT
TRBJ2-3,-,TRBV2,-,CASTQSHTQYF,TGTGCCAGCACCCAGAGCCATACGCAGTATTTT
TRBJ1-3,-,TRBV27,-,CASSPNGGSGNTIYF,TGTGCCAGCAGTCCAAATGGGGGCTCTGGAAACACCATATATTTT
TRBJ1-1,-,TRBV25-1,-,CASSESLISGETEAFF,TGTGCCAGCAGTGAATCCCTCATCTCAGGGGAAACTGAAGCTTTCTTT
TRBJ1-1,once,TRBV6-5,-,CASSYSPRAEAFF,TGTGCCAGCAGTTACTCACCCAGGGCTGAAGCTTTCTTT
TRBJ2-1,-,TRBV6-1,-,CASSRSSYNEQFF,TGTGCCAGCAGTAGGAGCTCCTACAATGAGCAGTTCTTC
TRBJ2-1,-,TRBV5-1,-,CASRGVSYNEQFF,TGCGCCAGCAGGGGGGTCTCCTACAATGAGCAGTTCTTC
TRBJ1-1,-,TRBV7-9,TRBD1,CASSGDRVFF,TGTGCCAGCAGCGGGGACAGAGTTTTCTTT
TRBJ1-2,-,TRBV30,-,CAWSSSRFGSGYTF,TGTGCCTGGAGTAGTAGTAGGTTTGGATCTGGCTACACCTTC
TRBJ2-7,once,TRBV25-1,-,CASSAALTYEQYF,TGTGCCAGCAGTGCGGCGCTTACCTACGAGCAGTACTTC
TRBJ1-2,once,TRBV28,-,CASTSPGQGIYGYTF,TGTGCCAGCACTAGCCCGGGGCAGGGAATCTATGGCTACACCTTC
TRBJ1-6,-,TRBV7-2,-,CASSLVGRGFNSPLHF,TGTGCCAGCAGCTTGGTGGGTAGGGGGTTCAATTCGCCCCTCCACTTT
TRBJ2-7,-,TRBV11-3,-,CASRRQNEQYF,TGTGCCAGCCGACGACAGAACGAGCAGTACTTC
TRBJ2-3,-,TRBV14,TRBD2,CASSLRLAGVADTQYF,TGTGCCAGCAGCCTTAGACTAGCGGGGGTAGCAGATACGCAGTATTTT
TRBJ2-6,-,TRBV30,TRBD1,CAWSPIRTGASGANVLTF,TGTGCCTGGAGTCCCATCCGGACAGGGGCCTCTGGGGCCAACGTCCTGACTTTC
TRBJ2-1,-,TRBV7-9,-,CASSQGGLLSYNEQFF,TGTGCCAGCAGCCAGGGGGGGTTGCTCTCCTACAATGAGCAGTTCTTC
TRBJ2-7,-,TRBV30,-,CAWSVPPYEQYF,TGTGCCTGGAGTGTACCGCCCTACGAGCAGTACTTC
TRBJ2-2,few,TRBV2,-,CASRAGLVDGGELFF,TGTGCCAGCAGAGCAGGACTTGTCGATGGCGGGGAGCTGTTTTTT
TRBJ1-1,-,TRBV4-3,TRBD1,CASSQEGGIVGTEAFF,TGCGCCAGCAGCCAAGAAGGGGGCATAGTTGGCACTGAAGCTTTCTTT
TRBJ2-5,once,TRBV2,-,CAIRDRSGQETQYF,TGTGCCATACGGGACCGGTCGGGCCAAGAGACCCAGTACTTC
TRBJ1-2,-,TRBV7-2,-,CASSLQTTGSEYGYTF,TGTGCCAGCAGCTTACAAACTACAGGGTCCGAGTATGGCTACACCTTC
TRBJ2-1,-,TRBV7-9,TRBD2,CASSLQRGGLRNEQFF,TGTGCCAGCAGCTTACAGCGGGGGGGCCTTAGGAATGAGCAGTTCTTC
TRBJ2-7,-,TRBV2,-,CASRRQVSYEQYF,TGTGCCAGCAGACGCCAAGTCTCCTACGAGCAGTACTTC
TRBJ1-3,-,TRBV6-5,-,CASSYGGYSGNTIYF,TGTGCCAGCAGTTACGGCGGATACTCTGGAAACACCATATATTTT
TRBJ2-1,-,TRBV29-1,TRBD2,CSAPSGLAGYNEQFF,TGCAGCGCTCCTTCGGGACTAGCGGGCTACAATGAGCAGTTCTTC